This T cell receptor beta chain is from a study of blood T cell repertoires in COVID-19 (TCRdb year 2020). About the full investigation: Samples covering the acute and convalescent phases of COVID-19 were provided by collaborators in the United States, Italy and Spain. The repertoires were released in a freely available public database intended as a resource for research on the immune response to SARS-CoV-2. The prospective study material was composed of cDNA or gDNA derived from T cells, B-cell-depleted T cells, or PBMCs. Where available, HLA class I and class II types were obtained from metadata supplied by the sample provider rather than from assay-based typing. Subjects who had been exposed to COVID-19, were actively infected with it, or had recovered from it provided the deeply sampled blood TCRbeta repertoires that made up the dataset. Samples were obtained from the ongoing ImmuneRACE study (first 160 participants) and from about 1,300 subjects provided by 6 global collaborators. A de-identified subject ID, COVID-19 status, age in years and sex were almost always included in the sample metadata.

The sample holds one count of this clone. Its antigen specificity is not known. No base quality values were provided; no much bigger clone lies one nucleotide off. Whole blood was collected in K2EDTA tubes by collaborating institutions according to the institutions' own protocols. For TCRbeta analysis, collaborators shipped samples in one of three forms: frozen whole blood, isolated PBMCs, or DNA extracted from either of those sample types. The full study reports these points: The quantity of clinical and demographic metadata differed by source and by participant and was supplied without curation.

The germline V gene encodes CDR1 SGHVS and CDR2 FQNEAQ. The CDR3 covers 14 residues, taking in both the cysteine and the phenylalanine. Only CDR3 DNA remains: 42 bases, in frame from the first base. Trimming costs V 0 bases and J 1 base, and their ends lie 6 bases apart. TCRbeta CDR3 regions were amplified from genomic DNA using the immunoSEQ Assay, a bias-controlled multiplex PCR. In the original analysis: Within the assay, amplification of reference gene primers was used to estimate how many nucleated cells each sample contained. To quantify the absolute abundance of each unique TCRbeta CDR3 rearrangement, sequence reads were collapsed and filtered. Productive Simpson clonality was computed per sample as the square root of Simpson's diversity index over productive rearrangements. TCRdb retrieved this table from immuneACCESS and kept in-frame rearrangements only. Not all clones are present; in checked studies, unresolved V genes account for under half, and no reason is known for the remainder. V, J and clone size are taken as reported in that table, and D and trimming were inferred from the DNA itself. This sample holds 40,000 to 50,000 clones; around 83% were observed only once. Around 60% of the sample goes to the ten largest clones.

The sample comprised peripheral blood. The sequence was obtained from a man in his 70s with acute or convalescent COVID-19. The chain is made from TRBV7-8 and TRBJ1-1, with the identity of the D gene unclear. The CDR3 reads CASSLAPGNTEAFF. The nucleotide sequence is given as TGTGCCAGCAGCTTAGCGCCCGGGAACACTGAAGCTTTCTTT.